The rows below give T cell receptor beta chains drawn from one sample of a study of CD8 T cells in ankylosing spondylitis. TCRdb independently ran MiXCR on the 5' RACE reads; one entry per CDR3 protein. The sample carries 670,000 or so distinct CDR3 sequences, roughly 19% recorded once. The sequencing input was blood, either unsorted or a sorted T cell fraction (not recorded which). The source is a male donor with ankylosing spondylitis. Both conserved end residues are trimmed from each CDR3.

CDR3aa,len,j_gene,v_gene
AIRTSGDTGELF,12,TRBJ2-2,TRBV10-3
ASSSALAGGYEQY,13,TRBJ2-7,TRBV7-9
SARELRAQAATNEKLF,16,TRBJ1-4,TRBV20-1
SVEDPGSKNTIY,12,TRBJ1-3,TRBV29-1
ASSLGTGFGTDTQY,14,TRBJ2-3,TRBV5-1
ASSISGYTDTQY,12,TRBJ2-3,TRBV12-3/TRBV12-4
ASSRLARQGANTGELF,16,TRBJ2-2,TRBV5-1
ASSPRYKTGSVYEQY,15,TRBJ2-7,TRBV18
ASSLSGLEAF,10,TRBJ1-1,TRBV7-2
ASSPFHNRGDGDNEQF,16,TRBJ2-1,TRBV18
SARPSRAGQGELF,13,TRBJ2-2,TRBV20-1
ASSRTGAPDTQY,12,TRBJ2-3,TRBV12-3/TRBV12-4
SARRTEVDNQPQH,13,TRBJ1-5,TRBV20-1
ASSFSRVNEKLF,12,TRBJ1-4,TRBV7-4
SAEGLAGSYEQY,12,TRBJ2-7,TRBV20-1
ASSLGAITGRETQY,14,TRBJ2-5,TRBV12-3/TRBV12-4
ASSPPSGRVTGELF,14,TRBJ2-2,TRBV12-3/TRBV12-4
ASSQEPQRNIQY,12,TRBJ2-4,TRBV14
ASSLMGLLGYGYT,13,TRBJ1-2,TRBV5-1
ASSLLGVGTGFTGELF,16,TRBJ2-2,TRBV12-3/TRBV12-4
ASSGSGRSTDTQY,13,TRBJ2-3,TRBV5-1
AISDEGQGGAYNEQF,15,TRBJ2-1,TRBV10-3
ASSPPPGGTGNTIY,14,TRBJ1-3,TRBV12-3/TRBV12-4
ASSLGLPGQGGEQY,14,TRBJ2-7,TRBV5-1
ASSQGQSSYNSPLH,14,TRBJ1-6,TRBV4-2
SASGANYEQY,10,TRBJ2-7,TRBV20-1
ASSLGLAGQNEQF,13,TRBJ2-1,TRBV5-1
ASSPAGTGTIYGYT,14,TRBJ1-2,TRBV11-2
ASSWDRGYNEQF,12,TRBJ2-1,TRBV7-9
SARDDWSTYEQY,12,TRBJ2-7,TRBV20-1
ASSPDRQGLGGYT,13,TRBJ1-2,TRBV27
ASSLGQSSTPQH,12,TRBJ1-5,TRBV12-3/TRBV12-4
ASSGGSGDTGELF,13,TRBJ2-2,TRBV12-3/TRBV12-4
ASSQEGGAGDGAYNEQF,17,TRBJ2-1,TRBV4-1
ASSSGTGSNSPLH,13,TRBJ1-6,TRBV12-3/TRBV12-4
ASSPQGGGETQY,12,TRBJ2-5,TRBV5-1
ATSSSPGQGAYEQY,14,TRBJ2-7,TRBV15
ASSLGNTANWDNEQF,15,TRBJ2-1,TRBV7-4
ASTLGLGRGPQY,12,TRBJ2-3,TRBV12-3/TRBV12-4
ASSPTSGSWNEQF,13,TRBJ2-1,TRBV18
ATSNQEGAVYGYT,13,TRBJ1-2,TRBV15
ASSPYGGQGLGEQY,14,TRBJ2-7,TRBV12-3/TRBV12-4